The TCR beta chain under discussion was sequenced for a study of blood T cell repertoires in COVID-19 (dated by TCRdb to between 2020 and 2021). About the full investigation: Samples from collaborators originated in the United States, Italy and Spain and spanned both the acute and convalescent phases of COVID-19. The material from the prospective study consisted of cDNA or gDNA derived from T cells, B-cell-depleted T cells, or PBMCs. The dataset comprised deeply sampled blood TCRbeta repertoires from subjects exposed to, actively infected with, or recovered from COVID-19. The repertoires were released in a freely available public database meant as a resource for research on the immune response to SARS-CoV-2. The samples were drawn from the first 160 participants of the ongoing ImmuneRACE study and from under 1,500 subjects provided by 6 global collaborators. Nearly every sample came with metadata listing a de-identified subject ID, COVID-19 status, age in years and sex. HLA class I and class II types, where available, came from metadata supplied by the sample provider rather than from assay-based typing.

Overall results and qualifications from the work: The amount of clinical and demographic metadata varied by source and participant and was provided uncurated.

Of note for this clone: Its antigen is not yet known. It has no much larger one-base neighbor in the sample; base qualities were not kept.

At the junction V is shortened by 7 bases and J by 2 bases, with 15 bases in between. From a lookup of the germline V gene, CDR1 and CDR2 are SQVTM and ANQGSEA. The CDR3 has 14 amino acids, counting the end cysteine and phenylalanine. Kept here is only the CDR3 DNA, which spans 42 bases and is read in frame from base 1. Whole blood was collected in K2EDTA tubes by collaborating institutions according to the institutions' own protocols. For TCRbeta analysis, collaborator samples were shipped as frozen whole blood, as isolated PBMCs, or as DNA extracted from either sample type. The immunoSEQ Assay, a bias-controlled multiplex PCR, was used to amplify TCRbeta CDR3 regions from genomic DNA. The original methods were these. Within the assay, amplification of reference gene primers was used to estimate how many nucleated cells each sample contained. To quantify the absolute abundance of each unique TCRbeta CDR3 rearrangement, sequence reads were collapsed and filtered. For each sample, productive Simpson clonality was calculated by taking the square root of Simpson's diversity index across productive rearrangements. Entries here come from immuneACCESS through TCRdb and include only in-frame sequences with V and J called. Some clones fail to appear in such tables; in the studies checked, an unresolved V gene covers under half of the shortfall, and the cause of the remainder is unknown. The DNA gave D and trimming, while V, J and clone size come from that table. The table for this sample lists under 150,000 clones; around 85% of them were counted only once. The ten largest clones take up about 15% of the sample.

The chain couples TRBV29-1 to TRBJ2-1; TRBD1 is possibly the D segment (6 matching bases). The TCR sequence derives from a woman older than 75 with acute or convalescent COVID-19. The sequenced material came from peripheral blood. In nucleotides, the sequence is TGCAGCGCAAAGCGAGGGGGAGCCTACAATGAGCAGTTCTTC. It is translated as CSAKRGGAYNEQFF.